The clone carrying this T cell receptor (beta chain) has a handful of counts. The sample is drawn from a study of beta chain features in type 1 diabetes. TCRB transcripts that were expressed got sequenced, as all of the isolated RNA had been reverse transcribed. Generated by immunoSEQ multiplex PCR, the TCRdb table keeps only in-frame clones and is missing some. Of 38,000 or so clones in the sample, roughly two thirds were seen once. The sample comprised Tregs from blood. This clonotype was sampled from a woman between 25 and 40 years old in good health.

In DNA form, the CDR3 reads TGTGCCAGCAGTCCCACCGCGGGGGAGCAGTACTTC. Its translation: CASSPTAGEQYF. The chain couples TRBV6-5 to TRBJ2-7, with TRBD2 as a possible D gene (6 bases). The germline CDR1 and CDR2 sequences are MNHEY and SVGAGI. V dropped 5 bases and J dropped 7 bases, with 12 bases sitting between them. This CDR3 has 12 residues.